A selection of T cell receptor beta chains follows, all from one sample in a study of cytomegalovirus exposure and HLA in healthy donors. Data came from immunoSEQ multiplex PCR; TCRdb stores just in-frame clones and leaves some out. The sample has 200,000 or so clones, over 65% seen once. The specimen was PBMCs. Source of these receptors: a boy younger than 10 in good health and CMV-seronegative. Each CDR3 is given with its conserved first and last residue.

>TRBV4-2|TRBJ2-3
CASSQASTDTQYF
>TRBV6-5|TRBJ2-7
CASSSHRGTAYEQYF
>TRBV19|TRBJ1-2
CASTGRDGYTF
>TRBV18|TRBJ2-7
CASSPLGSSYEQYF
>TRBV5-3|TRBJ2-7
CARSSVAGGNYEQYF
>TRBV19|TRBJ1-2
CASTIMGNDYTF
>TRBV29-1|TRBJ2-7
CSVTTGGSYEQYF
>TRBV27|TRBJ1-1
CASRRPGPNTEAFF
>TRBV9|TRBJ2-3
CASSVQAPTDTQYF
>TRBV6-5|TRBJ1-2
CASSPTAGSNYGYTF
>TRBV7-9|TRBJ1-2
CASSLAEGDYGYTF
>TRBV7-2|TRBJ2-1
CASSLKLAPLRNEQFF
>TRBV9|TRBJ2-7
CASSVDAGISYEQYF
>TRBV7-3|TRBJ2-1
CASSLPGTSGGNEQFF
>TRBV4-1|TRBJ1-2
CASSQLTGPYGYTF
>TRBV21-1|TRBJ1-4
CASIPPQGVTNEKLFF
>TRBV30|TRBJ2-4
CAWSVTGIQYF
>TRBV5-4|TRBJ1-1
CASSPSGGNTEAFF
>TRBV4-2|TRBJ2-5
CASSQLRGAAETQYF
>TRBV29-1|TRBJ1-5
CSAMGQGVNQPQHF
>TRBV7-2|TRBJ2-7
CASSLGWAGGYEQYF
>TRBV7-8|TRBJ1-4
CASSARGGTNEKLFF
>TRBV5-1|TRBJ1-1
CASSGDRNTEAFF
>TRBV6-1|TRBJ2-1
CASNGLAGAYNEQFF
>TRBV6-1|TRBJ2-3
CASSVRGGGGSTDTQYF
>TRBV6-5|TRBJ2-1
CASSYSASVVGNEQFF
>TRBV18|TRBJ2-6
CASSVTDSSLLTF
>TRBV13|TRBJ1-1
CASIVVVADMNTEAFF
>TRBV4-2|TRBJ2-1
CASSQILAGGQSEQFF
>TRBV7-9|TRBJ2-5
CASSLSRTSLGGETQYF
>TRBV7-2|TRBJ1-1
CASSLLAVNTEAFF
>TRBV6-1|TRBJ2-2
CASSERPGGGELFF
>TRBV2|TRBJ1-1
CASSEAPGGRTEAFF
>TRBV7-2|TRBJ1-2
CASSLAEAGYYGYTF
>TRBV25-1|TRBJ1-2
CASMPGQKFHGYTF
>TRBV7-8|TRBJ2-5
CASSRDRIETQYF
>TRBV7-9|TRBJ2-2
CASSLTSGGTGELFF
>TRBV5-1|TRBJ1-1
CASSLWGGDTEAFF
>TRBV18|TRBJ2-7
CASSLNRNLADYEQYF
>TRBV6-5|TRBJ1-2
CASSYRYGYTF
>TRBV2|TRBJ1-2
CASKRFANTF
>TRBV6-6|TRBJ2-2
CASSYASGYGELFF
>TRBV5-4|TRBJ2-1
CASIHGSGGSSGYNEQFF
>TRBV4-1|TRBJ1-1
CASSQGGQGALSSGSFF
>TRBV9|TRBJ1-5
CASSPRTGRVRSNQPQHF
>TRBV19|TRBJ1-1
CASSMPGGPDTEAFF
>TRBV9|TRBJ1-6
CASSVGDNRGYNSPLHF
>TRBV2|TRBJ2-7
CASVLPGQSSYEQYF
>TRBV10-1|TRBJ2-3
CATPCAAERTDTQYF
>TRBV9|TRBJ1-5
CASSVGLAGQPQHF